The present TCR beta chain was sequenced within a study of blood T cells in healthy people across ages. On this clonotype itself: Its matching antigen is unknown.

Study-level results: More naive CD4+ cells and higher diversity marked long-lived donors relative to aged donors.

Every donor contributed 8 to 10 milliliters of peripheral blood by blood draw. A J-beta primer mix and a sample-barcoded 5' primer were used in a second PCR of about 6 to 12 cycles. Each cDNA molecule was tagged by a template-switch adaptor with 12 random nucleotides. From the 5' RACE reads, TCRdb called clonotypes with MiXCR, one entry per CDR3 protein. The data show 800,000 or so distinct CDR3 sequences, about half seen once. The CDR3 sequence is 17 residues long. The germline V and J ends were trimmed by 1 base and 0 bases, with 13 bases remaining between them. Germline CDR1 is SNHLY and CDR2 is FYNNEI.

This rearrangement joins TRBV2 to TRBJ2-4, with D possibly being TRBD2 (7 bases). This TCR was sampled from a man aged 80 or over in good health. The specimen was blood. CDR3 sequence (DNA): TGTGCCAGCAGTGAAGGGGAGGGGGTCCGAGCCAAAAACATTCAGTACTTC. This encodes CASSEGEGVRAKNIQYF.